This is a list of T cell receptor beta chains from one sample in a study of T cell responses to AZD1222 COVID-19 vaccine. Profiling relied on immunoSEQ multiplex PCR, and the TCRdb table lists in-frame clones only, not all of them. Of around 110,000 clones listed, around 92% were seen once; the top ten hold roughly 9%. Sample: peripheral blood, taken 28 days after the second AZD1222 dose. Receptor source: an adult who received the AZD1222 COVID-19 vaccine. CDR3s include the opening cysteine and the closing phenylalanine or tryptophan. A D gene is named only where the DNA matches it firmly. Where a row states a size, it is once, few, many or the class of an expanded clone; other rows omit it.

16,TRBV30,-,TRBJ1-3,TRBD1,CAWGKQPGGSGNTIYF,TGTGCCTGGGGTAAACAACCAGGGGGCTCTGGAAACACCATATATTTT
14,TRBV7-9,-,TRBJ1-5,-,CASSPPGGAQPQHF,TGTGCCAGCAGCCCACCGGGCGGGGCTCAGCCCCAGCATTTT
14,TRBV9,-,TRBJ1-1,-,CASSVAPGNTEAFF,TGTGCCAGCAGCGTAGCTCCAGGGAACACTGAAGCTTTCTTT
14,TRBV10-3,few,TRBJ1-1,-,CAIAGRGGETEAFF,TGTGCCATCGCGGGGCGGGGTGGGGAGACTGAAGCTTTCTTT
18,TRBV6-1,-,TRBJ1-2,-,CASSEPPGMGGPFDGYTF,TGTGCCAGCAGTGAACCCCCCGGTATGGGGGGACCATTTGATGGCTACACCTTC
16,TRBV4-1,-,TRBJ2-7,TRBD2,CASSQRSGRGSYEQYF,TGCGCCAGCAGTCAGCGTAGCGGGAGAGGGTCCTACGAGCAGTACTTC
14,TRBV27,-,TRBJ2-1,-,CASSLGSPYNEQFF,TGTGCCAGCAGCCTAGGGTCCCCCTACAATGAGCAGTTCTTC
16,TRBV7-9,once,TRBJ2-1,TRBD2,CASSTRTSGEYNEQFF,TGTGCCAGCAGCACCCGGACTAGCGGGGAGTACAATGAGCAGTTCTTC
13,TRBV6-1,-,TRBJ2-2,-,CASSETGAGELFF,TGTGCCAGCAGTGAAACGGGGGCCGGGGAGCTGTTTTTT
14,TRBV5-4,-,TRBJ2-2,-,CASSLAVNTGELFF,TGTGCCAGCAGCTTGGCTGTGAACACCGGGGAGCTGTTTTTT
13,TRBV19,-,TRBJ1-1,-,CASSQQMNTEAFF,TGTGCCAGTAGTCAACAGATGAACACTGAAGCTTTCTTT
14,TRBV4-1,-,TRBJ2-7,TRBD1,CASSLPGQGYEQYF,TGCGCCAGCAGCCTACCGGGACAGGGCTACGAGCAGTACTTC
14,TRBV7-9,once,TRBJ1-1,-,CASSLGSGSTEAFF,TGTGCCAGCAGCTTGGGTTCGGGGAGCACTGAAGCTTTCTTT
14,TRBV5-1,once,TRBJ1-6,TRBD1,CASSGGQRNSPLHF,TGCGCCAGCAGCGGGGGACAGCGAAATTCACCCCTCCACTTT
14,TRBV10-3,-,TRBJ2-3,-,CAIGGGASTDTQYF,TGTGCCATCGGTGGGGGGGCAAGCACAGATACGCAGTATTTT
17,TRBV30,-,TRBJ2-3,-,CAWSKKLIRDLTDTQYF,TGTGCCTGGAGTAAAAAGTTGATCCGGGACCTCACAGATACGCAGTATTTT
14,TRBV7-2,-,TRBJ2-7,-,CASSVTGTSNEQYF,TGTGCCAGCAGCGTGACCGGGACTTCCAACGAGCAGTACTTC
13,TRBV7-9,-,TRBJ1-2,TRBD1,CASSLRDRDGYTF,TGTGCCAGCAGCCTCCGGGACAGAGATGGCTACACCTTC
17,TRBV7-2,-,TRBJ1-5,-,CASSLLGGTAVYQPQHF,TGTGCCAGCAGCCTCCTAGGGGGAACGGCAGTTTATCAGCCCCAGCATTTT
12,TRBV19,-,TRBJ1-1,-,CASRPGGTEAFF,TGTGCCAGTAGGCCGGGGGGGACTGAAGCTTTCTTT
13,TRBV7-2,-,TRBJ2-1,TRBD2,CASSSGLVNEQFF,TGTGCCAGCAGCTCCGGACTAGTCAATGAGCAGTTCTTC
14,TRBV30,-,TRBJ1-2,TRBD1,CAWSDPGQGRPKDF,TGTGCCTGGAGTGATCCGGGACAGGGTCGGCCAAAGGACTTC
15,TRBV29-1,-,TRBJ2-3,-,CSVEKTEGSTDTQYF,TGCAGCGTTGAGAAGACTGAGGGCTCCACAGATACGCAGTATTTT
14,TRBV28,-,TRBJ2-1,-,CASSFPKVPNEQFF,TGTGCCAGCAGTTTCCCCAAGGTCCCCAATGAGCAGTTCTTC
15,TRBV7-8,-,TRBJ1-1,-,CASSDLRGGGGPAFF,TGTGCCAGCAGCGACCTCCGAGGCGGGGGGGGTCCGGCTTTCTTT
12,TRBV7-8,-,TRBJ1-3,-,CASRTGGNTIYF,TGTGCCAGCCGGACGGGGGGAAACACCATATATTTT
13,TRBV2,-,TRBJ2-5,-,CASHWRQKETQYF,TGTGCCAGCCACTGGAGGCAGAAAGAGACCCAGTACTTC
13,TRBV25-1,once,TRBJ1-5,-,CASSVGNNQPQHF,TGTGCCAGCAGTGTGGGGAACAATCAGCCCCAGCATTTT
15,TRBV9,-,TRBJ2-2,TRBD2,CASSVRREGTGELFF,TGTGCCAGCAGCGTAAGGCGGGAGGGGACCGGGGAGCTGTTTTTT
13,TRBV30,-,TRBJ1-5,-,CAWSVGFDQPQHF,TGTGCCTGGAGTGTGGGGTTCGATCAGCCCCAGCATTTT
14,TRBV5-1,-,TRBJ2-7,-,CASSLGGRAYEQYF,TGCGCCAGCAGCTTGGGGGGGAGAGCCTACGAGCAGTACTTC
13,TRBV5-8,-,TRBJ2-7,-,CASSPPPRREQYF,TGTGCCAGCAGCCCTCCCCCCCGCAGGGAGCAGTACTTC
13,TRBV5-1,-,TRBJ1-1,-,CASSYRGPTEAFF,TGCGCCAGCAGCTATCGGGGCCCCACTGAAGCTTTCTTT
16,TRBV25-1,-,TRBJ2-7,TRBD1,CASRGAGRTGYYEQYF,TGTGCCAGCAGGGGGGCCGGAAGGACAGGTTACTACGAGCAGTACTTC
11,TRBV20-1,-,TRBJ2-3,-,CSRWREDTQYF,TGCAGTCGCTGGAGGGAAGATACGCAGTATTTT
15,TRBV27,-,TRBJ1-6,-,CASSLSGVEGSPLHF,TGTGCCAGCAGTTTATCTGGGGTGGAAGGTTCACCCCTCCACTTT
14,TRBV7-2,-,TRBJ1-4,-,CASSSRERNEKLFF,TGTGCCAGCAGCTCACGGGAACGTAATGAAAAACTGTTTTTT
16,TRBV19,-,TRBJ1-5,TRBD1,CASSRTGGFSNQPQHF,TGTGCCAGTAGCCGGACAGGGGGATTCAGCAATCAGCCCCAGCATTTT
16,TRBV28,-,TRBJ1-3,-,CASSLDIRGTGNTIYF,TGTGCCAGCAGTTTAGACATTCGGGGTACGGGAAACACCATATATTTT
14,TRBV30,-,TRBJ2-7,-,CAWSVGGISYEQYF,TGTGCCTGGAGTGTCGGGGGTATTTCCTACGAGCAGTACTTC
13,TRBV5-6,-,TRBJ2-3,-,CASSLAGTDTQYF,TGTGCCAGCAGCTTAGCAGGCACAGATACGCAGTATTTT
12,TRBV29-1,-,TRBJ2-5,-,CSGMGIGETQYF,TGCAGCGGAATGGGGATTGGGGAGACCCAGTACTTC
15,TRBV29-1,once,TRBJ2-5,-,CSIDGWVNSGETQYF,TGCAGCATAGATGGGTGGGTTAACAGTGGAGAGACCCAGTACTTC
14,TRBV5-6,-,TRBJ2-7,-,CASSLGQIRYEQYF,TGTGCCAGCAGCTTGGGTCAAATAAGATACGAGCAGTACTTC
13,TRBV4-3,-,TRBJ1-2,TRBD1,CASSTGTGDGYTF,TGCGCCAGCAGCACCGGGACAGGGGATGGCTACACCTTC
15,TRBV5-1,-,TRBJ2-3,-,CASSFRGSSTDTQYF,TGCGCCAGCAGCTTCCGGGGGTCAAGCACAGATACGCAGTATTTT